These 10 T cell receptor beta chains came from one sample sequenced in a study of spatial heterogeneity in lung cancer. Time point defined: sample taken at primary tumor resection. Whole RNA from tumor, nontumor lung or frozen PBMC was sequenced unsorted. TCRdb itself ran the 5' RACE reads through MiXCR, one entry per CDR3 protein. The sample lists around 13,000 distinct CDR3 sequences; 5% to 5.5% were seen once. The specimen comprised lung tumor tissue, sampled at surgery. The source of these receptors is a human donor with early-stage non-small cell lung cancer.

This clonotype was seen repeatedly, ten times or more. For a library built for alpha chains, this beta chain is a stray read; little rests on its size. The chain uses TRBV4-2 and TRBJ1-2; D not resolved. The germline V and J ends were trimmed by 4 bases and 6 bases, with 15 bases remaining between them. Germline CDR1 and CDR2: LGHNA and YNFKEQ. CDR3 size: 14 residues. The CDR3 reads CASSRQDGRDGYTF. CDR3 sequence (DNA): TGTGCCAGCAGCCGTCAGGACGGACGAGATGGCTACACCTTC.

This clonotype was observed at least ten times. This beta chain came through as a stray read in a library set up for alpha chains, and its size says little. The chain links TRBV20-1 to TRBJ2-3, with D uncertain. V was clipped by 0 bases and J by 2 bases, with 15 bases between them. Germline loops: CDR1 DFQATT, CDR2 SNEGSKA (reference sequence). The CDR3 is made up of 16 amino acids. DNA for the CDR3: TGCAGTGCTAGAGATACAAATCGGCTTAACACAGATACGCAGTATTTT. As protein: CSARDTNRLNTDTQYF.

At least ten counts were recorded for this clonotype. This beta chain slipped into a library made for alpha chains as a stray read, so its size is not meaningful. The V call is TRBV5-1, the J call TRBJ1-1; the D gene is possibly TRBD1 (5 bases). CDR1 is SGHRS, CDR2 YFSETQ, per germline. The V end was cut by 0 bases, the J end by 8 bases, with 17 bases between. The CDR3 extends over 15 amino acids. For the CDR3, the DNA is TGCGCCAGCAGCTTGGGATTGGGGGGAAGCGGCGAAGCTTTCTTT. Amino acids: CASSLGLGGSGEAFF.

This clonotype was picked up many times. The library was prepared for alpha chains; this beta chain is a stray read, so its frequency means little. This rearrangement joins TRBV20-1 to TRBJ1-1; weak D call: TRBD1 (5 bases). The germline V gene has CDR1 DFQATT and CDR2 SNEGSKA (reference sequence). This CDR3 region has 13 residues. V lost 1 base and J 5 bases, leaving 11 bases between the germline ends. In DNA form, the CDR3 reads TGCAGTGCTAGAGGCGGGGGGGAGACTGAAGCTTTCTTT. Its translation: CSARGGGETEAFF.

Many counts were recorded for this clonotype. A library prepared for alpha chains yielded this beta chain as an off-target read; its size is of little meaning. V is TRBV29-1 and J is TRBJ2-5; weak D call: TRBD2 (5 bases). Germline V gene data show CDR1 as SQVTM and CDR2 as ANQGSEA. The CDR3 consists of 12 residues. Deletions cut 5 bases from V and 5 bases from J, with 12 bases between. DNA of the CDR3: TGCAGCGTTCTTAGCCTAGCTGAGACCCAGTACTTC. Its protein is CSVLSLAETQYF.

This clonotype has a count of ten or more. This beta chain is an unintended read in a library built for alpha chains; its size means little. This chain joins TRBV20-1 and TRBJ2-4; D could derive from TRBD1 or TRBD2 (5 bases each). Per germline, CDR1 DFQATT and CDR2 SNEGSKA (reference sequence). The V end lost 5 bases, the J end lost 6 bases, and 14 bases lay between the germline ends. The CDR3 has 13 amino acids. The CDR3 sequence is CSAEGPGVNIQYF. The CDR3 bases are TGCAGTGCTGAGGGGCCCGGGGTAAACATTCAGTACTTC.

This clonotype was recorded at least ten times. Being off target in a library aimed at alpha chains, this beta chain has a size of little meaning. This rearrangement joins TRBV7-2 to TRBJ2-3; D gene unclear. V was cut by 4 bases and J by 6 bases, with 8 bases left in between. The CDR3 is made up of 12 amino acids. Germline V gene lookup returns CDR1 SGHTA and CDR2 FQGNSA. The CDR3 DNA follows: TGTGCCAGCAGCTCGCAAATTGATACGCAGTATTTT. Amino acid sequence: CASSSQIDTQYF.

This clonotype was picked up many times. In a library made to pick up alpha chains, this beta chain is a stray read with a size that means little. V is TRBV10-3 and J is TRBJ1-1; TRBD1 matches at 7 bases. The CDR3 contains 14 residues. Germline V gene lookup returns CDR1 ENHRY and CDR2 SYGVKD. Trimming at V came to 2 bases and at J to 4 bases, leaving 4 bases not matched to a gene. The CDR3 is CAISEQGGSTEAFF. The CDR3 DNA reads as TGTGCCATCAGTGAGCAGGGGGGTAGCACTGAAGCTTTCTTT.

There are a few counts of this clonotype. For a library built for alpha chains, this beta chain is a stray read; little rests on its size. The chain combines TRBV27 with TRBJ1-1; D unresolved. The CDR3 runs 12 residues. V lost 5 bases and J lost 10, with 14 bases in between. Looked up from germline, CDR1 is MNHEY and CDR2 is SMNVEV (reference sequence). The CDR3 region is CASSTRRDGAFF. The CDR3 nucleotides read TGTGCCAGCAGTACCCGACGTGACGGAGCTTTCTTT.

Ten or more counts support this clonotype. For a library built for alpha chains, this beta chain is a stray read; little rests on its size. This sequence joins TRBV7-2 and TRBJ1-2; 8 bases agree with TRBD1. There are 15 residues in the CDR3. CDR1 is SGHTA and CDR2 is FQGNSA in the germline V gene. V was clipped by 1 base and J by 2 bases; unmatched bases: 3. The CDR3 sequence is CASSLEAGGNYGYTF. The CDR3 DNA is TGTGCCAGCAGCTTAGAGGCAGGGGGCAACTATGGCTACACCTTC.